One TCR beta chain is described in this entry. Its antigen is not identified. The data were obtained in a study of CD4+ T cells in melanoma. Trimming left V 6 bases short and J 3 bases short, with 14 bases between. Germline V gene sequence: CDR1 LNHDA, CDR2 SQIVND (reference sequence). This CDR3 comprises 15 residues. General study findings and limits: Reportedly, melanoma neoantigen-specific CD4+ T cells showed varied differentiation states.

Measured with immunoSEQ multiplex PCR; TCRdb has only the in-frame clones, and not every one. The table has about 10,000 clones, roughly two thirds seen once. Sequencing was performed on cells from a culture (not recorded whether cultured in vitro). The sequence was collected from a human donor with melanoma. The chain links TRBV19 to TRBJ2-2, with D tentatively TRBD2 (5 bases). The CDR3 DNA sequence: TGTGCCAGTAGGGGAGCCGTCAGATACACCGGGGAGCTGTTTTTT. Its translation is CASRGAVRYTGELFF.